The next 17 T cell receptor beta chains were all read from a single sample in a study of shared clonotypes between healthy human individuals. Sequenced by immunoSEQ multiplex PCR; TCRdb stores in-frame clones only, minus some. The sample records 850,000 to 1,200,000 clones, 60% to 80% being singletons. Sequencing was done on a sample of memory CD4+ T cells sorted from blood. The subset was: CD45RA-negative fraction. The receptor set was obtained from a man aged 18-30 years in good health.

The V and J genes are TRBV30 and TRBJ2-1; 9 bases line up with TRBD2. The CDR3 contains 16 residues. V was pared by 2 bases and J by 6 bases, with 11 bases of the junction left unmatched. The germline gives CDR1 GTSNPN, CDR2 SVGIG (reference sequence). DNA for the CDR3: TGTGCCTGGAGTCACAATCGCGGCGGGAGGGCCAATGAGCAGTTCTTC. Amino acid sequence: CAWSHNRGGRANEQFF.

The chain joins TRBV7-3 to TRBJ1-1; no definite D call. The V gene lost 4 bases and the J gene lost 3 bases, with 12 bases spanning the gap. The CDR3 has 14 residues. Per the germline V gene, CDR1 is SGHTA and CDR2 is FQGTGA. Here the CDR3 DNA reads TGTGCCAGCAGCTCCACGGGCATCTACACTGAAGCTTTCTTT. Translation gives CASSSTGIYTEAFF. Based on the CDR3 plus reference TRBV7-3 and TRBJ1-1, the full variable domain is GAGVSQTPSNKVTEKGKYVELRCDPISGHTALYWYRQSLGQGPEFLIYFQGTGAADDSGLPNDRFFAVRPEGSVSTLKIQRTERGDSAVYLCASSSTGIYTEAFFGQGTRLTVV.

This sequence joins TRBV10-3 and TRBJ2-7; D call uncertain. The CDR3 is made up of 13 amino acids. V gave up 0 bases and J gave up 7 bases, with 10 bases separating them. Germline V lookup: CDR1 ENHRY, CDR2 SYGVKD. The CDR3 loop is CAISESLMGEQYF. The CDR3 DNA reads TGTGCCATCAGTGAGTCACTGATGGGAGAGCAGTACTTC.

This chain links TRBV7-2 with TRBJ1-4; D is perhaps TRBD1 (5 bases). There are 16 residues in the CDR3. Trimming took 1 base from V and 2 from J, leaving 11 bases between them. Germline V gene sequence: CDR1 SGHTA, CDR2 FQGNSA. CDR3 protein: CASSLVRGSTNEKLFF. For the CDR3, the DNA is TGTGCCAGCAGCTTAGTACGGGGGTCGACTAATGAAAAACTGTTTTTT.

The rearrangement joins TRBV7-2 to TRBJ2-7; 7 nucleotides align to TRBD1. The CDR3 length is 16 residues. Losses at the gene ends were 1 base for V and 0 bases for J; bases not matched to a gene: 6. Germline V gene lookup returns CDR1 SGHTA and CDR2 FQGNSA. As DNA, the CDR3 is TGTGCCAGCAGCTTAGACAGGGGAGCGGCCTCCTACGAGCAGTACTTC. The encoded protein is CASSLDRGAASYEQYF.

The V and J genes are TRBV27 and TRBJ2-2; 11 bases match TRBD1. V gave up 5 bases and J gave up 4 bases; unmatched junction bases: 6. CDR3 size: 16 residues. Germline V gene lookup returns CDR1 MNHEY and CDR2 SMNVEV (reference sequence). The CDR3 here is CASSAGQGAGTGELFF. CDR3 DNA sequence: TGTGCCAGCAGTGCCGGACAGGGGGCCGGCACCGGGGAGCTGTTTTTT.

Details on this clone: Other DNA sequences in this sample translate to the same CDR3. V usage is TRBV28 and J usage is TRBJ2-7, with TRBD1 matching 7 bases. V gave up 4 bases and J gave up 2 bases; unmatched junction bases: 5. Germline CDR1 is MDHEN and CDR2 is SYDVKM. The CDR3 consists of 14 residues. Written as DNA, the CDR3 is TGTGCCAGCAGTTCGGGGACAGTTCCCTACGAGCAGTACTTC. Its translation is CASSSGTVPYEQYF.

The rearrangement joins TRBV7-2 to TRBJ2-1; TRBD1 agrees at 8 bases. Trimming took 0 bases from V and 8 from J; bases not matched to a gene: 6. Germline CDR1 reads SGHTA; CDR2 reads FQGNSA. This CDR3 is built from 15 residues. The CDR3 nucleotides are TGTGCCAGCAGCTTAGCTCCACAGGGGGGTGATGAGCAGTTCTTC. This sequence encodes CASSLAPQGGDEQFF.

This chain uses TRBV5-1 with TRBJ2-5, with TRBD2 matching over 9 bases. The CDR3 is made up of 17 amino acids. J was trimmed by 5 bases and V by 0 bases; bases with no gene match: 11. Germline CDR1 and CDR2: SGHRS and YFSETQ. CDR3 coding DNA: TGCGCCAGCAGCTTGGTACCTAGCGGGGAAGTCCTGGAGACCCAGTACTTC. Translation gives CASSLVPSGEVLETQYF.

CDR3 region: CASTPGTSGVGEQFF. CDR3 nucleotides: TGTGCCAGCACCCCCGGGACTAGCGGGGTTGGCGAGCAGTTCTTC. The rearrangement links TRBV6-4 to TRBJ2-1; 13 bases match TRBD2. The CDR3 sequence is 15 residues long. V shed 7 bases, J shed 10 bases, and the junction held 10 bases outside the gene matches. Germline V gene lookup returns CDR1 MRHNA and CDR2 SNTAGT.

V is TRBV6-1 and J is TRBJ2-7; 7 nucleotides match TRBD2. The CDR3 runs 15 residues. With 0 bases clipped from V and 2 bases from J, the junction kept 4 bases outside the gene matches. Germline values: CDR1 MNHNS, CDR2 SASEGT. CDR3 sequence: CASSEAGLAAYEQYF. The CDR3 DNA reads TGTGCCAGCAGTGAAGCAGGGCTAGCGGCCTACGAGCAGTACTTC.

CDR3 coding DNA: TGTGCCAGCAGTTATAATAGGAATTCACCCCTCCACTTT. As protein: CASSYNRNSPLHF. The J gene is TRBJ1-6, the V gene TRBV27; no reliable D call. The length of the CDR3 is 13 residues. Germline CDR1 and CDR2: MNHEY and SMNVEV (reference sequence). Trimming stripped 4 bases from V and 7 bases from J, with 8 bases between.

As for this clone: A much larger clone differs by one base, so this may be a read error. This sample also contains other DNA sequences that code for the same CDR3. The CDR3 sequence: CASSLGETQYF. Here the CDR3 DNA reads TGTGCCAGCAGTTTGGGGGAGACCCAGTACTTC. The V and J genes are TRBV27 and TRBJ2-5; D unresolved. The CDR3 runs to 11 residues. The germline gives CDR1 MNHEY, CDR2 SMNVEV (reference sequence). Trimming removed 3 bases at V and 5 bases at J, with 4 bases between.

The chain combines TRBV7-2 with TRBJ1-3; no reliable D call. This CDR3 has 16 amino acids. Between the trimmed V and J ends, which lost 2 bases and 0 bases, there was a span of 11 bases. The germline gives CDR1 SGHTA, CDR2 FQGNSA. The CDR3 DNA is TGTGCCAGCAGCTTACATCAGCTCGACTCTGGAAACACCATATATTTT. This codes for CASSLHQLDSGNTIYF.

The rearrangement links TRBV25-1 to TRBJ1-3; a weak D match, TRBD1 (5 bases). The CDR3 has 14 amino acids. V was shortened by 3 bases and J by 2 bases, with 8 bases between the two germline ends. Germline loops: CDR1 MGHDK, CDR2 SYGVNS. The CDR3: CASSDRAAGNTIYF. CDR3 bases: TGTGCCAGCAGTGACAGGGCCGCTGGAAACACCATATATTTT.

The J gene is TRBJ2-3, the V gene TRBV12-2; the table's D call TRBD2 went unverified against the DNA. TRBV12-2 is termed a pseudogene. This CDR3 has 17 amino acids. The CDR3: CASRLARLAGGKDTQYF. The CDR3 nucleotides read TGTGCAAGTCGCTTAGCGAGGTTAGCGGGAGGAAAAGATACGCAGTATTTT.

CDR3 nucleotides: TGTGCCAGCAGCAGAACAGGGAGGGGTGAAAAACTGTTTTTT. Translating gives CASSRTGRGEKLFF. J is TRBJ1-4 and V is TRBV21-1. TRBV21-1 is classified as a pseudogene. The CDR3 has 14 amino acids.